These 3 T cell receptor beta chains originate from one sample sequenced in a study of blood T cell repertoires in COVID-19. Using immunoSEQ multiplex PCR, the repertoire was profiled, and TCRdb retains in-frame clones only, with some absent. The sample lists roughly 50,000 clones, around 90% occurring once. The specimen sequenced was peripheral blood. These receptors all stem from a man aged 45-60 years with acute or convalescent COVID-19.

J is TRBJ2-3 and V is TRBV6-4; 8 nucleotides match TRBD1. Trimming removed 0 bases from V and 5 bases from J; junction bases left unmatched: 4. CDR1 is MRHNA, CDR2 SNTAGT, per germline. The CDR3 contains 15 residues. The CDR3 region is CASSDSQGAIDTQYF. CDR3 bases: TGTGCCAGCAGTGACTCGCAGGGGGCAATAGATACGCAGTATTTT.

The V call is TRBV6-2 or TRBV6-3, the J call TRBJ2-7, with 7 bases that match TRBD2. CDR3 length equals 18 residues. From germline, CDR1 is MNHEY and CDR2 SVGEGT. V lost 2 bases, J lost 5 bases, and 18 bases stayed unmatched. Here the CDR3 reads CASSYPSDSGRETHEQYF. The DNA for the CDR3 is TGTGCCAGCAGTTACCCGTCTGATTCGGGGCGGGAGACCCACGAGCAGTACTTC.

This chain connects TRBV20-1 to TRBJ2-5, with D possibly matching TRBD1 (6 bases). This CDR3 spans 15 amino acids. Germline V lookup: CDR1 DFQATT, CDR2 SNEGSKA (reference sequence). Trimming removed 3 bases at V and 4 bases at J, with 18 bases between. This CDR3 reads CSASRLGTHTETQYF. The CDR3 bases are TGCAGTGCTAGTCGATTAGGGACACACACAGAGACCCAGTACTTC.